The 12 T cell receptor beta chains presented below share a single source sample, sequenced in a study of tumor-infiltrating lymphocytes in primary liver carcinoma. Blood RNA originated from unsorted whole blood, with germline DNA additionally extracted. Starting from approximately 500 ng of total RNA, TCR beta cDNA was produced with a primer in the constant region. Libraries covering TCR beta were generated through three nested multiplex PCR rounds (using a slightly modified ARM-PCR). Running 9 to 10 cycles apiece, the first two PCR rounds relied on TRBV1-TRBV30 forward primers together with a C-beta reverse primer. TCRdb recomputed calls from the multiplex PCR reads with MiXCR, one row per CDR3 protein. Among some 200,000 distinct CDR3 sequences listed, roughly 61% were seen once. The material sequenced was peripheral blood. These TCRs come from a woman in her sixties or seventies with primary liver carcinoma and hepatitis B virus infection.

This clonotype was found a few times. The rearrangement joins TRBV7-9 to TRBJ1-3; possible D gene TRBD1, 6 bases. From germline, CDR1 is SEHNR and CDR2 FQNEAQ (reference sequence). This CDR3 has 22 amino acids. V was clipped by 2 bases and J by 0 bases, with 29 bases between them. The CDR3 reads CASSLRVTRGPTGPSSGNTIYF. The CDR3 DNA sequence: TGTGCCAGCAGCTTACGGGTCACCCGGGGGCCGACAGGCCCCAGCTCTGGAAACACCATATATTTT.

For this clonotype: The junction shows a germline mismatch at one end, possibly a read error. CDR3 residues: CACSSFSGSNYGYTF. CDR3 bases: TGTGCCTGCAGCTCCTTTTCAGGCTCCAACTATGGCTACACCTTC. The chain recombines TRBV11-3 with TRBJ1-2; D gene uncertain. Per the germline V gene, CDR1 is SGHNT and CDR2 is YENEEA. There are 15 residues in the CDR3.

This clonotype has just a few counts. This sequence joins TRBV12-3 or TRBV12-4 and TRBJ1-1, with D possibly TRBD1 on 5 matching bases. Trimming took 3 bases from V and 1 from J, leaving 21 bases between them. This CDR3 is built from 18 residues. CDR3 sequence: CASSFFPRQILGNTEAFF. The CDR3 DNA sequence: TGTGCCAGCAGTTTTTTTCCCCGACAGATTTTGGGGAACACTGAAGCTTTCTTT.

Comments on this clonotype: The junction does not match germline at one end; this may be a read error. The rearrangement links TRBV6-6 to TRBJ1-5, with D possibly TRBD1 on 6 matching bases. The V gene's germline CDR1 is MNHNY and CDR2 SVGAGI (reference sequence). This CDR3 has 16 residues. The CDR3 is CGSSYSGRGAGQPQHF. In DNA, the CDR3 is TGTGGCAGCAGTTACTCAGGCAGGGGAGCAGGTCAGCCCCAGCATTTT.

The table lists this clonotype with many counts. V is TRBV4-1 and J is TRBJ2-2; the D gene is possibly TRBD2 (6 bases). V lost 5 bases, J lost 2 bases, and 15 bases lay in between. The CDR3 covers 16 residues. The germline CDR1 and CDR2 sequences are MGHRA and YSYEKL. The CDR3 nucleotides are TGCGCCAGCAGCAATCCGGGACTTCGCAACACCGGGGAGCTGTTTTTT. Translated, it gives CASSNPGLRNTGELFF.

This clonotype was picked up many times. The chain uses TRBV6-1 and TRBJ1-5; D uncertain. Germline V gives CDR1 MNHNS, CDR2 SASEGT. The CDR3 has 11 residues. V lost 5 bases and J 3 bases, leaving 2 bases between the germline ends. CDR3 nucleotides: TGTGCCAGCAGTATCAATCAGCCCCAGCATTTT. It specifies CASSINQPQHF.

In this sample, this clonotype turned up many times. This chain connects TRBV29-1 to TRBJ1-1; D might be TRBD1 (5 bases). CDR3 length: 14 amino acids. V was cut by 6 bases and J by 0 bases, with 14 bases left in between. Germline CDR1 SQVTM, CDR2 ANQGSEA. CDR3 protein: CSVPTGNMNTEAFF. Written as DNA, the CDR3 is TGCAGCGTGCCTACAGGTAACATGAACACTGAAGCTTTCTTT.

With respect to this clonotype: Germline and junction disagree at one end, which may indicate a read error. The chain combines TRBV11-2 with TRBJ2-7; the D gene could be TRBD1 or TRBD2 (5 bases each). CDR3 size: 15 residues. Germline CDR1 reads SGHAT; CDR2 reads FQNNGV. The CDR3 is CASSYLDSGTYERYF. CDR3 nucleotides: TGTGCCAGCAGCTACCTAGACAGCGGAACCTACGAGCGGTACTTC.

The chain carries TRBV28 and TRBJ2-5; D not resolved. There are 13 residues in the CDR3. Germline V gene sequence: CDR1 MDHEN, CDR2 SYDVKM. Trimming left V 1 base short and J 5 bases short, with 8 bases between. The CDR3 sequence: CASSLLYRETQYF. The CDR3 bases are TGTGCCAGCAGTTTATTGTACCGGGAGACCCAGTACTTC.

For this clonotype: A much larger clonotype is one base distant, so this may be a read error. The J gene is TRBJ2-1, the V gene TRBV14; tentative D call: TRBD1 (7 bases). The V and J ends lost 0 bases and 8 bases respectively, with 20 bases between them. This CDR3 spans 17 amino acids. Germline CDR1 and CDR2: SGHDN and FVKESK. DNA for the CDR3: TGTGCCAGCAGCCAAGACCGGGACAGCTGGGGGGCCTATGAGCAGTTCTTC. This translates into CASSQDRDSWGAYEQFF.

This clonotype was recorded at least ten times. This sequence joins TRBV28 and TRBJ1-5; D not certain. This CDR3 spans 12 amino acids. CDR1 MDHEN and CDR2 SYDVKM come from the germline V gene. Trimming left V 2 bases short and J 3 bases short, with 2 bases between. CDR3 coding DNA: TGTGCCAGCAGTTTAATCAATCAGCCCCAGCATTTT. The encoded protein is CASSLINQPQHF.

This chain uses TRBV30 with TRBJ1-5; TRBD1 matches 8 bases. The CDR3 contains 18 residues. Germline-derived CDR1 and CDR2 are GTSNPN and SVGIG (reference sequence). V was clipped by 0 bases and J by 6 bases; unmatched bases: 16. The CDR3, as DNA: TGTGCCTGGAGTGTAAGGGACAGGTTTACAAGTGACGGTCAGCCCCAGCATTTT. Protein product: CAWSVRDRFTSDGQPQHF.